This record looks at one TCR beta chain sequence and its context. This clonotype was found a few times. The antigen it recognizes is unknown. Per-nucleotide qualities are absent, and no much larger clonotype sits a single base away. From the cysteine through the phenylalanine, the CDR3 covers 14 amino acids. The read is trimmed to its CDR3 DNA, 42 bases read in frame from base 1. Relative to germline, V is missing 3 bases and J is missing 3 bases, with 4 bases of the junction outside any gene match. From the germline V gene, CDR1 is LGHNA and CDR2 is YNFKEQ. This entry comes from a study of T cell repertoires in cytomegalovirus infection (dated by TCRdb to about 2019). Context from the whole study: Donor HLA type was relevant to the analysis, as public TCR beta signatures indicated carriage of CMV infection together with the matching HLA type.

Sequencing took place on an Illumina HiSeq 1500. The public reads were quality trimmed at Q25 with fastp and then assembled into clones with MiXCR by TCRdb, keeping productive beta chains. Each entry merges the rows of one CDR3 protein and shows their most common DNA and genes. The sample yields a few hundred thousand distinct CDR3 sequences; around a sixth were counted once. The ten largest make up around 12% of the sample. The paper's findings and limits, for the study overall: The ex vivo response was dominated by HLA-C-restricted CMV-specific TCR beta clonotypes, which also provided the single most frequent clonotype in two of eight donors. Carriers of CMV infection plus the relevant HLA type were discriminated by the cumulative frequency of public TCR beta family members in the study cohort and in an independent 352-donor cohort.

The chain is assembled from TRBV4-2 and TRBJ2-5; TRBD1 lines up with 7 middle nucleotides. Sequences were obtained from PBMCs. The sequence came from a human donor in good health (CMV status not recorded). Some clones in this sample may be carry-over from other donors' samples. The CDR3 protein sequence reads: CASSQTGQKETQYF. The base sequence is TGTGCCAGCAGCCAGACAGGGCAAAAAGAGACCCAGTACTTC.